These 17 T cell receptor beta chains were all obtained from the same sample, sequenced in a study of CD8 T cells in ankylosing spondylitis. TCRdb independently ran MiXCR on the 5' RACE reads; one entry per CDR3 protein. The table shows 200,000 to 300,000 distinct CDR3 sequences, with under 35% occurring only once. Material: blood, either unsorted or a sorted T cell fraction (not recorded which). These TCRs come from a male donor with ankylosing spondylitis or in good health (not recorded which).

The rearrangement uses TRBV6-5 and TRBJ1-1, with a possible D match to TRBD1 (6 bases). Germline CDR1 reads MNHEY; CDR2 reads SVGAGI. V was clipped by 2 bases and J by 5 bases, with 15 bases between them. This CDR3 is built from 15 residues. CDR3 protein: CASSYAGAVVTEAFF. CDR3 DNA: TGTGCCAGCAGTTACGCAGGGGCGGTAGTAACTGAAGCTTTCTTT.

The V call is TRBV12-3 or TRBV12-4, the J call TRBJ2-2, with D hard to call. V dropped 6 bases and J dropped 4 bases, with 9 bases sitting between them. This CDR3 region has 13 residues. CDR3 DNA: TGTGCCAGCAGACCCGAAATCACCGGGGAGCTGTTTTTT. Its translation is CASRPEITGELFF.

CDR3 coding DNA: TGTGCCAGCAGCGACCGGGGCCTCTATGGCTACACCTTC. Its protein is CASSDRGLYGYTF. V usage is TRBV11-2 and J usage is TRBJ1-2; the D gene is possibly TRBD1 (5 bases). V was shortened by 5 bases and J by 4 bases, with 11 bases between the two germline ends. The length of the CDR3 is 13 residues. Germline V gene data show CDR1 as SGHAT and CDR2 as FQNNGV.

The chain joins TRBV10-2 to TRBJ1-5; 7 bases line up with TRBD1. Germline V CDR1 and CDR2: WSHSY, SAAADI. The CDR3 is made up of 14 amino acids. V lost 6 bases and J lost 2; bases outside the gene matches: 4. CDR3 protein: CASSDREGNQPQHF. CDR3 DNA: TGCGCCAGCAGCGACAGGGAGGGCAATCAGCCCCAGCATTTT.

The V call is TRBV29-1, the J call TRBJ2-2, with a possible D match to TRBD1 (6 bases). Germline V CDR1 and CDR2: SQVTM, ANQGSEA. This CDR3 has 13 amino acids. V lost 7 bases, J lost 8 bases, and 17 bases lay in between. CDR3 residues: CSAPRQGTGELFF. As DNA, the CDR3 is TGCAGCGCACCCCGTCAGGGGACAGGGGAGCTGTTTTTT.

This clonotype was detected only once. The chain recombines TRBV5-5 with TRBJ2-1; no clear D. The CDR3 extends over 14 amino acids. Trimming shortened V by 0 bases and J by 9 bases, and 13 bases separated the two germline ends. Germline CDR1 reads SGHKS; CDR2 reads YYEKEE (reference sequence). CDR3: CASSLVRSGAEQFF. The CDR3 coding sequence is TGTGCCAGCAGCTTGGTCCGGAGTGGAGCTGAGCAGTTCTTC.

The J gene is TRBJ1-2, the V gene TRBV11-3; D uncertain. The CDR3 has 13 residues. Germline assignment: CDR1 SGHNT and CDR2 YENEEA. The V and J ends lost 5 bases and 6 bases respectively, with 13 bases between them. The CDR3 nucleotides are TGTGCCAGCAGCGTTGGAGGGCCCCATGGCTACACCTTC. This translates into CASSVGGPHGYTF.

The chain couples TRBV18 to TRBJ2-7; tentatively, D is TRBD1 (6 bases). The CDR3 has 13 amino acids. Trimming stripped 6 bases from V and 7 bases from J, with 16 bases between. Germline V lookup: CDR1 KGHSH, CDR2 LQKENI. CDR3 nucleotide sequence: TGTGCCAGCTCCCCAGGACAGTCTCTGGAGCAGTACTTC. Its translation: CASSPGQSLEQYF.

This clonotype was recorded a few times. The chain employs TRBV29-1 and TRBJ1-2, with D possibly TRBD1 on 5 matching bases. Germline lookup yields CDR1 SQVTM and CDR2 ANQGSEA. V was pared by 4 bases and J by 4 bases, with 7 bases between. CDR3 size: 11 residues. The chain's CDR3 is CSVATAYGYTF. CDR3 nucleotides: TGCAGCGTTGCGACAGCCTATGGCTACACCTTC.

This clonotype has a count of ten or more. The rearrangement joins TRBV29-1 to TRBJ2-3; D gene unclear. The CDR3 is 10 residues long. The ends were cut back, 6 bases at V and 2 bases at J, with 3 bases in the middle. Germline assignment: CDR1 SQVTM and CDR2 ANQGSEA. The CDR3 spells CSVATDTQYF. Here the CDR3 DNA reads TGCAGCGTAGCCACAGATACGCAGTATTTT.

This chain connects TRBV6-1 to TRBJ1-3, with 7 bases fitting TRBD1. V gave up 8 bases and J gave up 3 bases; unmatched junction bases: 10. This CDR3 has 15 amino acids. Germline CDR1 is MNHNS and CDR2 is SASEGT. The chain's CDR3 is CASGLSTGFGNTIYF. The CDR3 nucleotides are TGTGCCAGCGGGCTATCGACAGGGTTTGGAAACACCATATATTTT.

The rearrangement uses TRBV29-1 and TRBJ1-2, with D unresolved. V was shortened by 0 bases and J by 7 bases, with 6 bases between the two germline ends. The CDR3 is made up of 11 amino acids. CDR1 and CDR2 from the germline V gene are SQVTM and ANQGSEA. The CDR3 DNA reads TGCAGCGTTGAAGACATGCTTGGCTACACCTTC. The encoded protein is CSVEDMLGYTF.

This clonotype was observed at least ten times. V gene TRBV29-1 combines with J gene TRBJ2-5, with 11 bases identical to TRBD2. V was pared by 8 bases and J by 4 bases, with 3 bases of the junction left unmatched. CDR1 is SQVTM and CDR2 is ANQGSEA in the germline V gene. CDR3 size: 12 residues. CDR3 amino acids: CSYSGGAETQYF. DNA of the CDR3: TGCAGCTATAGCGGGGGGGCAGAGACCCAGTACTTC.

The chain recombines TRBV10-3 with TRBJ2-7; D not resolved. The CDR3 is 14 residues long. V shed 0 bases and J shed 4 bases, with 10 bases lying between them. Looked up from germline, CDR1 is ENHRY and CDR2 is SYGVKD. This CDR3 reads CAISESSPGYEQYF. The CDR3 region has the DNA TGTGCCATCAGTGAGTCGTCGCCCGGGTACGAGCAGTACTTC.

J is TRBJ1-1 and V is TRBV11-2; TRBD1 might be the D (5 bases). Trimming shortened V by 5 bases and J by 4 bases, and 11 bases separated the two germline ends. The CDR3 extends over 13 amino acids. Germline CDR1 reads SGHAT; CDR2 reads FQNNGV. Here the CDR3 reads CASSVRTRTEAFF. The CDR3 DNA sequence: TGTGCCAGCAGCGTACGGACACGCACTGAAGCTTTCTTT.

This clonotype was seen a handful of times. V and J are TRBV6-5 and TRBJ2-1; 9 nucleotides agree with TRBD1. This CDR3 has 16 residues. Germline lookup yields CDR1 MNHEY and CDR2 SVGAGI. J gave up 8 bases and V 5 bases, and 13 bases lay outside the gene matches. Here the CDR3 DNA reads TGTGCCAGCAGTACTCTCCCGGGACAGGGATTGGATGAGCAGTTCTTC. It yields the protein CASSTLPGQGLDEQFF.

The V call is TRBV27, the J call TRBJ2-3, with no clear D. The CDR3 runs to 11 residues. Germline V lookup: CDR1 MNHEY, CDR2 SMNVEV (reference sequence). Trimming pared 3 bases from V and 9 bases from J, leaving 7 bases between. In DNA form, the CDR3 reads TGTGCCAGCAGTTTCCTTGCCACGCAGTATTTT. Translation: CASSFLATQYF.